The rows below give T cell receptor beta chains drawn from one sample of a study of blood T cells in healthy people across ages. TCRdb re-called the 5' RACE reads with MiXCR, one entry per CDR3 protein. The sample records over 950,000 distinct CDR3 sequences, about 53% being singletons. Sequencing input: blood. These receptors were taken from a woman aged 60-75 years in good health. Each CDR3 is given with its conserved first and last residue. Fields, in order: V gene, D gene, clone size, J gene, CDR3 DNA, CDR3 protein. A D gene is named only where the DNA matches it firmly. Expanded clones are given a class, and other clones once, few, many or no size at all.

V gene: TRBV6-4; D gene: TRBD2; clone size: -; J gene: TRBJ2-3; CDR3 DNA: TGTGCCAGCAGTATCGGGACTAGCGGCACAGATACGCAGTATTTT; CDR3 protein: CASSIGTSGTDTQYF
V gene: TRBV5-1; D gene: -; clone size: -; J gene: TRBJ2-3; CDR3 DNA: TGCGCCAGCAGCCGAGAATCAGATACGCAGTATTTT; CDR3 protein: CASSRESDTQYF
V gene: TRBV10-3; D gene: TRBD2; clone size: few; J gene: TRBJ2-7; CDR3 DNA: TGTGCCATCACGCGGGGGAGCTCCTACAATGAGCAGTACTTC; CDR3 protein: CAITRGSSYNEQYF
V gene: TRBV29-1; D gene: TRBD2; clone size: -; J gene: TRBJ2-3; CDR3 DNA: TGCAGCGTTGAAGGTTTGGGACTAACAGATACGCAGTATTTT; CDR3 protein: CSVEGLGLTDTQYF
V gene: TRBV20-1; D gene: TRBD1; clone size: -; J gene: TRBJ2-1; CDR3 DNA: TGCAGTGCTAGAGCGTCTGACAGGGGCTACAATGAGCAGTTCTTC; CDR3 protein: CSARASDRGYNEQFF
V gene: TRBV27; D gene: TRBD2; clone size: -; J gene: TRBJ2-7; CDR3 DNA: TGTGCCAGCAGGGAGGGACTAGCGGCCTACGAGCAGTACTTC; CDR3 protein: CASREGLAAYEQYF
V gene: TRBV20-1; D gene: TRBD2; clone size: -; J gene: TRBJ2-7; CDR3 DNA: TGCAGTGCTAGAGATCCCCTCCGGGAGGAGTACGAGCAGTACTTC; CDR3 protein: CSARDPLREEYEQYF
V gene: TRBV20-1; D gene: TRBD2; clone size: -; J gene: TRBJ2-4; CDR3 DNA: TGCAGTGCCGCTAGCGGGAGGTTTACCATTCAGTACTTC; CDR3 protein: CSAASGRFTIQYF
V gene: TRBV2; D gene: -; clone size: once; J gene: TRBJ2-1; CDR3 DNA: TGTGCCAGCAGCCGGGGGTGGGATGAGCAGTTCTTC; CDR3 protein: CASSRGWDEQFF
V gene: TRBV2; D gene: -; clone size: -; J gene: TRBJ2-1; CDR3 DNA: TGTGCCAGCAGAGAGGACTGGGAGCAGTTCTTC; CDR3 protein: CASREDWEQFF
V gene: TRBV4-1; D gene: TRBD2; clone size: few; J gene: TRBJ2-1; CDR3 DNA: TGCGCCAGCAGCCAACAACCTATTCTAATTCGGGAGGGCCGTTTCTACAATGAGCAGTTCTTC; CDR3 protein: CASSQQPILIREGRFYNEQFF
V gene: TRBV20-1; D gene: TRBD2; clone size: once; J gene: TRBJ2-7; CDR3 DNA: TGCAGTGCTAGAGATAGGACTAGCAGGAGCTCCTACGAGCAGTACTTC; CDR3 protein: CSARDRTSRSSYEQYF
V gene: TRBV29-1; D gene: -; clone size: many; J gene: TRBJ2-7; CDR3 DNA: TGCAGCGTCCGGGTCGGGGGTGGAGCCGAGCAGTACTTC; CDR3 protein: CSVRVGGGAEQYF
V gene: TRBV7-8; D gene: -; clone size: few; J gene: TRBJ1-1; CDR3 DNA: TGTGCCAGCAGCTTGGGAAAACAAACTGAAGCTTTCTTT; CDR3 protein: CASSLGKQTEAFF
V gene: TRBV20-1; D gene: -; clone size: many; J gene: TRBJ2-2; CDR3 DNA: TGCAGTGCTAGACGTGATACCGGGGAGCTGTTTTTT; CDR3 protein: CSARRDTGELFF
V gene: TRBV20-1; D gene: -; clone size: few; J gene: TRBJ2-3; CDR3 DNA: TGCAGTGCCAACCGGGACGCTAGAAACACAGATACGCAGTATTTT; CDR3 protein: CSANRDARNTDTQYF
V gene: TRBV15; D gene: TRBD1; clone size: few; J gene: TRBJ2-7; CDR3 DNA: TGTGCCACCAGCAGGGACAGGGGGCTCGTATACGAGCAGTACTTC; CDR3 protein: CATSRDRGLVYEQYF
V gene: TRBV4-1; D gene: TRBD2; clone size: few; J gene: TRBJ2-3; CDR3 DNA: TGCGCCAGCAGCCAAGCTCCTAGCGGAGCCACAGATACGCAGTATTTT; CDR3 protein: CASSQAPSGATDTQYF
V gene: TRBV28; D gene: -; clone size: -; J gene: TRBJ1-2; CDR3 DNA: TGTGCCAGCAGGGATCACTATGGCTACACCTTC; CDR3 protein: CASRDHYGYTF
V gene: TRBV6-5; D gene: -; clone size: -; J gene: TRBJ1-2; CDR3 DNA: TGTGCCAGCTGTAGGGGCGCGAACTATGGCTACACCTTC; CDR3 protein: CASCRGANYGYTF
V gene: TRBV21-1; D gene: -; clone size: -; J gene: TRBJ2-1; CDR3 DNA: TGTGCCAGCAGGAGTAGGGAGGGCCTCTACAATGAGCAGTTCTTC; CDR3 protein: CASRSREGLYNEQFF
V gene: TRBV10-3; D gene: TRBD1; clone size: few; J gene: TRBJ1-2; CDR3 DNA: TGTGCCATCAGATCAGGGGGGGTCTATGGCTACACCTTC; CDR3 protein: CAIRSGGVYGYTF
V gene: TRBV3-1; D gene: TRBD1; clone size: -; J gene: TRBJ2-7; CDR3 DNA: TGTGCCAGCAGCCGACAGGGGGCAAGTGAGCAGTACTTC; CDR3 protein: CASSRQGASEQYF